Below are 7 T cell receptor beta chains sequenced from a single sample in a study of beta chain features in type 1 diabetes. Findings of the study overall: Researchers report that Type 1 diabetes patients had moderately but significantly shorter TCRB CDR3s across all four CD4+ subsets.

TCRB transcripts that were expressed got sequenced, as all of the isolated RNA had been reverse transcribed. Clones were read by immunoSEQ multiplex PCR, and TCRdb kept only the in-frame ones, dropping some. The sample has a few hundred thousand clones, about 10% seen once. Their antigens remain unidentified. Sequencing was done on a sample of central memory CD4+ T cells from blood. The receptor set was obtained from a man in his thirties or forties with type 1 diabetes.

The table lists this clone with many counts. The chain joins TRBV5-1 to TRBJ2-5, with 11 bases aligning to TRBD2. This CDR3 spans 17 amino acids. The ends lost 2 bases at V and 3 bases at J; junction bases unmatched: 9. Germline CDR1 and CDR2: SGHRS and YFSETQ. This chain's CDR3 is CASSLFTSGRREETQYF. CDR3 nucleotide sequence: TGCGCCAGCAGCTTATTTACTAGCGGGAGAAGGGAAGAGACCCAGTACTTC.

This clone was observed a few times. The rearrangement joins TRBV19 to TRBJ2-7; D is undetermined. CDR3 size: 10 residues. V lost 9 bases, J lost 6 bases, and 9 bases lay in between. Germline CDR1 reads LNHDA; CDR2 reads SQIVND (reference sequence). CDR3 nucleotides: TGTGCCAGACCCACGGTCGAGCAGTACTTC. This translates into CARPTVEQYF.

This clone was recorded many times. The rearrangement joins TRBV7-8 to TRBJ1-1; D is possibly TRBD1 (6 bases). The CDR3 contains 14 residues. The V and J ends lost 1 base and 3 bases respectively, with 9 bases between them. Germline V CDR1 and CDR2: SGHVS, FQNEAQ. The CDR3 spells CASSLVQGDTEAFF. CDR3 in DNA: TGTGCCAGCAGCTTAGTACAGGGAGACACTGAAGCTTTCTTT.

The table lists this clone with a few counts. Other nucleotide sequences in the sample specify the same CDR3. The rearrangement joins TRBV7-9 to TRBJ2-7; D possibly corresponds to TRBD2 (5 bases). Germline loops: CDR1 SEHNR, CDR2 FQNEAQ (reference sequence). Trimming stripped 5 bases from V and 3 bases from J, with 8 bases between. This CDR3 comprises 12 residues. The DNA for the CDR3 is TGTGCCAGCAGCCGAGACTACTACGAGCAGTACTTC. Translated, it gives CASSRDYYEQYF.

This clone was counted a few times. The rearrangement uses TRBV13 and TRBJ2-1; 7 bases line up with TRBD2. The V segment lost 7 bases and the J segment 3 bases; nucleotides outside the gene matches: 3. Germline V gene lookup returns CDR1 PRHDT and CDR2 FYEKMQ (reference sequence). The CDR3 has 13 amino acids. CDR3 protein: CASTSGDYNEQFF. CDR3 DNA sequence: TGTGCCAGCACAAGCGGGGACTACAATGAGCAGTTCTTC.

There are a few counts of this clone. The chain combines TRBV11-2 with TRBJ2-3; the D gene is possibly TRBD1 (6 bases). Germline CDR1 SGHAT, CDR2 FQNNGV. Trimming removed 4 bases from V and 5 bases from J, with 13 bases in between. The CDR3 totals 14 residues. CDR3 nucleotide sequence: TGTGCCAGCAGCTATATTCTACAGGGAGATACGCAGTATTTT. Its translation is CASSYILQGDTQYF.

This clone has more than one count but fewer than ten. This chain uses TRBV29-1 with TRBJ2-7; maybe TRBD2 (6 bases). Germline CDR1 and CDR2: SQVTM and ANQGSEA. This CDR3 has 18 amino acids. V lost 4 bases to trimming and J lost 9 bases, with 34 bases between them. The CDR3 loop reads CSVVGSTAGSTRVGGQYF. DNA of the CDR3: TGCAGCGTTGTTGGGAGTACAGCAGGCTCGACTAGGGTAGGCGGGCAGTACTTC.